The clone carrying this TCR beta chain has just a few counts. The antigen remains undetermined. These data originate in a study of cytomegalovirus exposure and HLA in healthy donors. Whole-study context: Within an early data release were 65 million to 90 million unique TCRs drawn from HLA-typed donors.

Study results and caveats: Highly shared variants forming one cluster were likely a sequencing artifact.

PCR amplification relied on 60 Vbeta primers (plus 13 Jbeta primers). Assay: immunoSEQ multiplex PCR; the TCRdb copy retains only in-frame clones and omits some. This table holds 130,000 to 150,000 clones, roughly 78% found once. The CDR3 loop spans 13 amino acids. Per germline, CDR1 SGHAT and CDR2 FQNNGV. The ends were cut back, 1 base at V and 6 bases at J, with 9 bases in the middle. The sequence came from a man in his forties or fifties in good health and CMV-seropositive. The chain recombines TRBV11-2 with TRBJ1-1; D may be TRBD1 (5 bases). Material for sequencing was PBMCs. Here the CDR3 reads CASSLGGWSEAFF. CDR3 nucleotide sequence: TGTGCCAGCAGCTTAGGGGGCTGGTCTGAAGCTTTCTTT.